The present T cell receptor beta chain was sequenced within a study of response to subunit inactivated influenza vaccine (dated 2018 in TCRdb). Regarding the complete study: Deep quantitative T cell receptor repertoire profiling was used in the study to track responses to a trivalent subunit inactivated influenza vaccine. Points the paper makes about the study in general: It was suggested by the authors that each seasonal influenza vaccination may recruit only a limited number of new T cells.

Libraries were constructed by RT-PCR. Sequencing instrument: Illumina HiSeq 2500. TCRdb reprocessed the public reads (quality trimming at Q25 with fastp, clone calling with MiXCR) and kept in-frame beta chains. Every distinct CDR3 protein forms one entry, paired with its most common genes and DNA. The sample has about 800,000 distinct CDR3 sequences on record, about 20% of them singletons. The biggest ten clones account for approximately 10% of the sample. A remark on this clonotype: No cognate antigen has been identified for it. Base qualities are missing; no much larger clone stands one base away.

V is pruned by 1 base and J by 5 bases, leaving 9 bases of the junction without a gene match. The CDR3 measures 16 amino acids from cysteine to phenylalanine. Just the 48-base CDR3 DNA is kept, in frame starting at base 1. The germline V gene gives CDR1 as LGHNA and CDR2 as YNFKEQ. This receptor was taken from a man in his fifties who received an inactivated influenza vaccine. Donor details come from another sample of the same person, matched by shared clones. The V gene is TRBV4-2 and the J gene is TRBJ2-5; TRBD2 matches 8 bases in the middle. This specimen was PBMCs from blood, taken approximately 5 days after vaccination. DNA sequence: TGTGCCAGCAGCCAAGCCTTCGGGGGGGCGTATGAGACCCAGTACTTC. This encodes CASSQAFGGAYETQYF.